This paragraph reports one T cell receptor beta chain. Its antigen is as yet unknown. The record originates from a study of cytomegalovirus exposure and HLA in healthy donors. Study findings and constraints: In an earlier analysis, in roughly 580 donors, most V segments appeared productive either ~90% or ~30% of the time. Reportedly, a later analysis found an Asian-associated ancestry cluster had fewer N-insertions than the roughly 700-donor mean.

The V segment lost 6 bases and the J segment 5 bases; nucleotides outside the gene matches: 5. CDR3 length equals 14 residues. Germline V gene data show CDR1 as WNHNN and CDR2 as SYGVQD (reference sequence). PCR used 60 Vbeta primers and 13 Jbeta primers. As handled by the study authors: Approximately 78 million unique TCR beta chains, around 11 million of them shared, were counted by a later analysis. Profiling relied on immunoSEQ multiplex PCR, and the TCRdb table lists in-frame clones only, not all of them. The V and J calls and clone size are taken from that table; D and trimming were inferred from the DNA. The table includes some 180,000 clones, roughly 8.7% detected once.

The TCR was taken from a woman aged 30 to 39 in good health and CMV-seropositive. Input material: PBMCs. This sequence joins TRBV10-1 and TRBJ2-2, with 8 nucleotides matching TRBD1. The CDR3 spells CASSPRTGTGELFF. CDR3 in DNA: TGCGCCAGCAGCCCCCGGACAGGGACCGGGGAGCTGTTTTTT.